These T cell receptor beta chains were read from a single sample in a study of patients and donors after allogeneic stem cell transplantation. TCRdb re-called the RT-PCR reads with MiXCR, one entry per CDR3 protein. The profile shows more than 850,000 distinct CDR3 sequences, about a sixth of them singletons. Sequenced: blood, either unsorted or a sorted T cell fraction (not recorded which). Receptors originate from a human donor who was either an allogeneic HSCT recipient or a stem cell or donor lymphocyte infusion donor (not recorded which). It is not recorded whose cells these are; they may come from a transplant donor. Both conserved end residues are part of each CDR3. The D gene is left open where the match is weak. Not all rows give a size; the values are once, few, many and, for expanded clones, a class.

TGCAGTGCTGGCTACCAAGAGACCCAGTACTTC,CSAGYQETQYF,NA,NA,TRBJ2-5,TRBV20-1
TGTGCCAGCACCTTAAGGGGGCGGAGAGGCCCAGGGGAGACCCAGTACTTC,CASTLRGRRGPGETQYF,NA,TRBD1,TRBJ2-5,TRBV12-3/TRBV12-4
TGTGCCAGCACCTCACACGGGGGGGGTTTTGATGAAGCTTTCTTT,CASTSHGGGFDEAFF,many,NA,TRBJ1-1,TRBV12-3/TRBV12-4
TGTGCCACCAGCAGGAACAGGGGGACTGGAAACACCATATATTTT,CATSRNRGTGNTIYF,NA,TRBD1,TRBJ1-3,TRBV15
TGCAGTGCTACCCATCGGGGACTGAGCAATCAGCCCCAGCATTTT,CSATHRGLSNQPQHF,NA,NA,TRBJ1-5,TRBV20-1
TGTGCCAGCAGCTTCCTATCCGGGACAGGGGCAGAATACTACGAGCAGTACTTC,CASSFLSGTGAEYYEQYF,NA,TRBD1,TRBJ2-7,TRBV5-5
TGTGCCAGCTGCGACCATAACAGGGAGTTTGACTATGGCTACACCTTC,CASCDHNREFDYGYTF,NA,NA,TRBJ1-2,TRBV7-9
TGCAGCGTTGTAGGGATCGATGAAGCTTTCTTT,CSVVGIDEAFF,NA,NA,TRBJ1-1,TRBV29-1
TGTGCCAGCAGTGAAGACTGGCCGGCGGGGGGCTACACCTTC,CASSEDWPAGGYTF,few,NA,TRBJ1-2,TRBV2
TGCAGTGCTAGATCTACTAGCGGGTCCCAGGATGAGCAGTTCTTC,CSARSTSGSQDEQFF,few,TRBD2,TRBJ2-1,TRBV20-1
TGTGCCAGCAGTGAAGGAGGACGGAACTACAATGAGCAGTTCTTC,CASSEGGRNYNEQFF,NA,NA,TRBJ2-1,TRBV2
TGTGCCAGCAGCTTGGCCTTAGGACAGCCCTACGAGCAGTACTTC,CASSLALGQPYEQYF,once,NA,TRBJ2-7,TRBV5-5
TGCAGTGCTAGGGGGCGCGGGTGGGGAAGCAATCAGCCCCAGCATTTT,CSARGRGWGSNQPQHF,few,NA,TRBJ1-5,TRBV20-1
TGTGCCAGCAGTGAGTACATCAGGGGGGAGACCCAGTACTTC,CASSEYIRGETQYF,once,TRBD1,TRBJ2-5,TRBV6-1
TGTGCCAGCAAGTATTTAGCGGAAGAGACCCAGTACTTC,CASKYLAEETQYF,NA,NA,TRBJ2-5,TRBV27
TGTGCCAGCAGCCGACTCGGAGAGGGGATCACAGATACGCAGTATTTT,CASSRLGEGITDTQYF,NA,NA,TRBJ2-3,TRBV4-2
TGCAGTGCTAGAGCTAGACTAGCGGCCCAAGAGACCCAGTACTTC,CSARARLAAQETQYF,NA,TRBD2,TRBJ2-5,TRBV20-1
TGTGCCAGCATCCCTCTTAACACCCCGAACTATGGCTACACCTTC,CASIPLNTPNYGYTF,NA,NA,TRBJ1-2,TRBV28
TGTGCCAGCAGCTTAGAGGTGGCAGTACTTAGGGGTACCGGGGAGCTGTTTTTT,CASSLEVAVLRGTGELFF,NA,NA,TRBJ2-2,TRBV11-2
TGTGCCAGCAGCCCCCTCGACGGGACCTACAATGAGCAGTTCTTC,CASSPLDGTYNEQFF,NA,NA,TRBJ2-1,TRBV3-1
TGCGCCAGCAGCTTGGCCCGGCTAACCCAAGAGACCCAGTACTTC,CASSLARLTQETQYF,few,NA,TRBJ2-5,TRBV5-1
TGTGCCAGCAGTGTTGCCGGCAGGGAAGGCACCGAGCAGTACTTC,CASSVAGREGTEQYF,NA,NA,TRBJ2-7,TRBV2
TGCAGCGTGGGCTACATGAGCTCCTCTGGAAACACCATATATTTT,CSVGYMSSSGNTIYF,NA,NA,TRBJ1-3,TRBV29-1
TGCAGTGCCATTAGCGGAACGAACACCGGGGAGCTGTTTTTT,CSAISGTNTGELFF,NA,NA,TRBJ2-2,TRBV20-1
TGTGCCAGCAGCTTAGACAGGCCCTCCTATGGCTACACCTTC,CASSLDRPSYGYTF,NA,NA,TRBJ1-2,TRBV11-2
TGCAGTGCTAGAACACAAATTAGGACAGCCCCTCCTCTCTATGGCTACACCTTC,CSARTQIRTAPPLYGYTF,NA,NA,TRBJ1-2,TRBV20-1
TGTGCCAGCAGTTACGGCGGGGACCGCAATCAGCCCCAGCATTTT,CASSYGGDRNQPQHF,NA,NA,TRBJ1-5,TRBV6-2/TRBV6-3
TGTGCCAGCACCCCTGCGGGCTATGGCTACACCTTC,CASTPAGYGYTF,few,NA,TRBJ1-2,TRBV12-3/TRBV12-4
TGTGCCAGCAGCCCGATACTAGCTGCGCAGTTCAATGAGCAGTTCTTC,CASSPILAAQFNEQFF,few,NA,TRBJ2-1,TRBV5-6
TGCAGTGCTGGCCCACCCCGGGGGCCTAGCTCCTACAATGAGCAGTTCTTC,CSAGPPRGPSSYNEQFF,few,NA,TRBJ2-1,TRBV20-1
TGTGCCAGCAGTTTTCGGCCTTCTGGGGCCAACGTCCTGACTTTC,CASSFRPSGANVLTF,few,NA,TRBJ2-6,TRBV27
TGTGCCACCAGTGAAGGACCCACGTTGGGCACTGAAGCTTTCTTT,CATSEGPTLGTEAFF,NA,NA,TRBJ1-1,TRBV24-1
TGTGCCAGCAGCTCCCATGCGGAGACGAACACTGAAGCTTTCTTT,CASSSHAETNTEAFF,NA,NA,TRBJ1-1,TRBV9
TGTGCCAGCAGCCCGGGGGTGGGCCAGTCCTTAGGGACTGAAGCTTTCTTT,CASSPGVGQSLGTEAFF,NA,NA,TRBJ1-1,TRBV6-1
TGCGCCAGCAGCCAAGATCGCCCAGGGGGCACCGGGGAGCTGTTTTTT,CASSQDRPGGTGELFF,NA,TRBD1,TRBJ2-2,TRBV4-3
TGTGCCAGCAGTTTAAGGGGGGGACCTGCTTTCTACGAGCAGTACTTC,CASSLRGGPAFYEQYF,few,NA,TRBJ2-7,TRBV12-3/TRBV12-4
TGTGCCAGCAGCCGCCCCCCGGGGGTGAATGGGAATCAGCAGTTCTTC,CASSRPPGVNGNQQFF,NA,NA,TRBJ2-1,TRBV12-3/TRBV12-4
TGCAGCGTTTGGGGTGCGGGACTAAGGAACACTGAAGCTTTCTTT,CSVWGAGLRNTEAFF,NA,NA,TRBJ1-1,TRBV29-1
TGTGCCAGCAGTTGGGAGGGATCACCCCTCCACTTT,CASSWEGSPLHF,NA,NA,TRBJ1-6,TRBV12-3/TRBV12-4
TGCAGTGCTAGAGACCTACAGGGGATCTACTATGGCTACACCTTC,CSARDLQGIYYGYTF,NA,TRBD1,TRBJ1-2,TRBV20-1
TGCGCCAGCAGCATAGACAGGGTAGGCACTGAAGCTTTCTTT,CASSIDRVGTEAFF,few,TRBD1,TRBJ1-1,TRBV5-1
TGTGCCACCAGTGATTTGCAGGGGACAGGGGGTGCGGATACGCAGTATTTT,CATSDLQGTGGADTQYF,NA,TRBD1,TRBJ2-3,TRBV24-1
TGTGCCAGCAGTCTCAGGGGGGGCGTCTATGGCTACACCTTC,CASSLRGGVYGYTF,many,TRBD1,TRBJ1-2,TRBV12-3/TRBV12-4
TGCAGCGTCGCCCCCTTTGAGCAGTTCTTC,CSVAPFEQFF,NA,NA,TRBJ2-1,TRBV29-1
TGTGCCAGCAGCTACGAAGGTCACAATGAGCAGTTCTTC,CASSYEGHNEQFF,few,NA,TRBJ2-1,TRBV7-3
TGCGCCAGCAGCCAACCGACTAGTAGGAGGGCCGGGGAGCTGTTTTTT,CASSQPTSRRAGELFF,NA,NA,TRBJ2-2,TRBV4-1
TGCGCCAGCAGCTTGGGGGTCGGGTTTAATCAAGAGACCCAGTACTTC,CASSLGVGFNQETQYF,few,NA,TRBJ2-5,TRBV5-1
TGCGCCAGCAGCCAATTGGGTACGCAGTATTTT,CASSQLGTQYF,NA,NA,TRBJ2-3,TRBV4-1
TGTGCCAGCAGCTCCAGTGACAGGGGGCTAAGCACAGATACGCAGTATTTT,CASSSSDRGLSTDTQYF,NA,TRBD1,TRBJ2-3,TRBV5-4
TGTGCCATCAGGTTTACTAGCCAATACAATGAGCAGTTCTTC,CAIRFTSQYNEQFF,few,NA,TRBJ2-1,TRBV10-3
TGTGCCAGCAGTTTACCGGGGGAGAACACTGAAGCTTTCTTT,CASSLPGENTEAFF,NA,NA,TRBJ1-1,TRBV28
TGTGCCAGCAGCTTGGGGCCGGGGGGGGTATCCTACGAGCAGTACTTC,CASSLGPGGVSYEQYF,few,TRBD2,TRBJ2-7,TRBV5-5
TGCAGCGTTTATTATCCGGGACAGACATCTTCTAGCACAGATACGCAGTATTTT,CSVYYPGQTSSSTDTQYF,NA,TRBD1,TRBJ2-3,TRBV29-1
TGTGCCAGCAGCTCCCAGGGCAATTCACCCCTCCACTTT,CASSSQGNSPLHF,NA,NA,TRBJ1-6,TRBV7-3
TGTGCCATACACAGGGGGCAGGATGAGCAGTACTTC,CAIHRGQDEQYF,few,TRBD1,TRBJ2-7,TRBV2
TGTGCCAGCTCACCCCAGACCTCTAGCGCCAACAATGAGCAGTTCTTC,CASSPQTSSANNEQFF,few,NA,TRBJ2-1,TRBV18
TGTGCCAGCAGCCCGATACAACCCAATGAGCAGTTCTTC,CASSPIQPNEQFF,few,NA,TRBJ2-1,TRBV4-2
TGTGCCAGCAGCCAACCCGGGGCCCCCTTGAACACTGAAGCTTTCTTT,CASSQPGAPLNTEAFF,NA,NA,TRBJ1-1,TRBV4-2